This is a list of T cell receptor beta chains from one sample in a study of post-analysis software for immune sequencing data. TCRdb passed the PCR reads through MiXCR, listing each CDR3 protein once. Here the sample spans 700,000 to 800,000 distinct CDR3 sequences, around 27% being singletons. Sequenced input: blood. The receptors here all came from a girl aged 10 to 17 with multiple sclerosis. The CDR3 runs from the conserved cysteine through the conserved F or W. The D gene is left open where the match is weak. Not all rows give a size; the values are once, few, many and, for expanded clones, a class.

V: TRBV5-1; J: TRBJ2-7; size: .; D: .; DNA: TGCGCCAGCAGCTTACAGGCCCGCTACGAGCAGTACTTC; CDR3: CASSLQARYEQYF
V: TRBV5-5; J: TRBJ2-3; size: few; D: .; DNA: TGTGCCAGCAGCCCCATACAGGCTGAGGCAGATACGCAGTATTTT; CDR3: CASSPIQAEADTQYF
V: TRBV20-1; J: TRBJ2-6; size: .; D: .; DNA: TGCAGTGCTAGCTCCCTCTCTGGGGCCAACGTCCTGACTTTC; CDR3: CSASSLSGANVLTF
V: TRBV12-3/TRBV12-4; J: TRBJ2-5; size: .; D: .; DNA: TGTGCCAGCAGTCCCGGGACCCCGGCTGTAGAGACCCAGTACTTC; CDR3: CASSPGTPAVETQYF
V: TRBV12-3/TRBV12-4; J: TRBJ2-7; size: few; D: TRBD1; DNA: TGTGCCAGCAGTTTAGCGGACAGGGGATTTGAGCAGTACTTC; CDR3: CASSLADRGFEQYF
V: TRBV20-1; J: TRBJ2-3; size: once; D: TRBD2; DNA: TGCAGTGCACAAAGCGGGGGGGCCCGCACAGATACGCAGTATTTT; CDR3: CSAQSGGARTDTQYF
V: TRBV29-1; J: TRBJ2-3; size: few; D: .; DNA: TGCAGCGGAAAAAGGGGAGATACGCAGTATTTT; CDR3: CSGKRGDTQYF
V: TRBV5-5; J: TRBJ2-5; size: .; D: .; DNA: TGTGCCAGCAGCTTCCCTCCGGACGGACAAGAGACCCAGTACTTC; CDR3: CASSFPPDGQETQYF
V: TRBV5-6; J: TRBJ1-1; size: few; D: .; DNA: TGTGCTAGCAGCCCGACAAGGCGCACTGAAGCTTTCTTT; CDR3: CASSPTRRTEAFF
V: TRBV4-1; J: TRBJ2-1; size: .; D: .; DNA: TGCGCCAGCAGCCCTCCGGAGGCTCACAATGAGCAGTTCTTC; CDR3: CASSPPEAHNEQFF
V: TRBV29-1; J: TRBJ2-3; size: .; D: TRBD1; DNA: TGCAGCGTTGTTGACAGGGCCCAGCCACAGGATACGCAGTATTTT; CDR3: CSVVDRAQPQDTQYF
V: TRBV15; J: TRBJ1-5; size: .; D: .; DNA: TGTGCCACCAGCAGGGGAAGATCCCCCCGACCTGATCAGCCCCAGCATTTT; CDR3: CATSRGRSPRPDQPQHF
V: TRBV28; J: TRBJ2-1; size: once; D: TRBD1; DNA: TGTGCCAGCAGTTACCTCCGGGACAGGGGTTTCAATGAGCAGTTCTTC; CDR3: CASSYLRDRGFNEQFF
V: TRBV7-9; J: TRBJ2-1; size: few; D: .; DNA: TGTGCCAGCCGACACACGGTCCGGGAGGAGCAGTTCTTC; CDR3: CASRHTVREEQFF
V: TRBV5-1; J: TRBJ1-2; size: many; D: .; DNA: TGCGCCAGCAGCTTAAATTATTATGGCTACACCTTC; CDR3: CASSLNYYGYTF
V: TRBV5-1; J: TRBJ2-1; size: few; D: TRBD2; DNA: TGCGCCAGCAGCTTGGCCTCGAGCGGGGGCTCGAATGAGCAGTTCTTC; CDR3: CASSLASSGGSNEQFF
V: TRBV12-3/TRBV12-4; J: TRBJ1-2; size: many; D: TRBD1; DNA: TGTGCCAGCAGCCCAGGAGGGGGCGGTAACTATGGCTACACCTTC; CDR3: CASSPGGGGNYGYTF
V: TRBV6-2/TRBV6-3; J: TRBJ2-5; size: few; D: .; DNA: TGTGCCAGCAGGAGGACTCATGCACGGGAGACCCAGTACTTC; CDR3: CASRRTHARETQYF
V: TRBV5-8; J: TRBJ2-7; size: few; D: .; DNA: TGTGCCACCAGCCTCTCGACAGAGCGATCCTACGAGCAGTACTTC; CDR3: CATSLSTERSYEQYF
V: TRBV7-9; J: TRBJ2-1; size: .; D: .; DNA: TGTGCCAGCAGCTTAGACGCCAGTCAACCCAGGGATGAGCAGTTCTTC; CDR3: CASSLDASQPRDEQFF
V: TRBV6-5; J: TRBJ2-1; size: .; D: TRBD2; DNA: TGTGCCAGCAGTTACTCCCTAGCGGGATTCTACAATGAGCAGTTCTTC; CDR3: CASSYSLAGFYNEQFF
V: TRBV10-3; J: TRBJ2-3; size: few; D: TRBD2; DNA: TGTGCCATCAGAAAGCGGGAGGGCCCTCCAGATACGCAGTATTTT; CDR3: CAIRKREGPPDTQYF
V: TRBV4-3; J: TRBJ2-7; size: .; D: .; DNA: TGCGCCAGCAGCCCCCGAGTAAGTCACTACGAGCAGTACTTC; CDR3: CASSPRVSHYEQYF
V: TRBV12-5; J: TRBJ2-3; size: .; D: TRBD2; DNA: TGTGCTAGTGGTTTGGTAAGACTAGCGGGAAGTTCGACAGGTACGCAGTATTTT; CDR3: CASGLVRLAGSSTGTQYF
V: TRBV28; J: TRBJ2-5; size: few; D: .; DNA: TGTGCCAGCAGTTGGGGGCGCGGGACAATCGGTGAGACCCAGTACTTC; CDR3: CASSWGRGTIGETQYF
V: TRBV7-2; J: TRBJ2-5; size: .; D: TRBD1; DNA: TGTGCCAGCAGCTTGCTGACAGGGCCGGAGACCCAGTACTTC; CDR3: CASSLLTGPETQYF
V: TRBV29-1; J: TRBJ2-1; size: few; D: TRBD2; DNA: TGCAGCGCCAAGCGGGGGGGTACGATGGATGAGCAGTTCTTC; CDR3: CSAKRGGTMDEQFF
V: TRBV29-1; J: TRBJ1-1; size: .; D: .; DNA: TGCAGCGGCCAACACACCGGGACTGAAGCTTTCTTT; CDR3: CSGQHTGTEAFF
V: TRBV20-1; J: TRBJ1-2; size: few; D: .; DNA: TGCAGTGCTAGAGTTCCGGCGACCTATGGCTACACCTTC; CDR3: CSARVPATYGYTF
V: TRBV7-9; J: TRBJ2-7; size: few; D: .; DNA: TGTGCCAGCAGCTCGAAAACCGGGCCACAGAGGACGGGGCAGTACTTC; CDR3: CASSSKTGPQRTGQYF
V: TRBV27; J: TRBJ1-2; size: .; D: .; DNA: TGTGCCAGCAGTTTGATCCCAGGGAACTATGGCTACACCTTC; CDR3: CASSLIPGNYGYTF
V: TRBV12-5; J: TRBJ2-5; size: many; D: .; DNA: TGTGCTAGTGGTCCCGGACATGGGCGGCAGACCCAGTACTTC; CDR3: CASGPGHGRQTQYF
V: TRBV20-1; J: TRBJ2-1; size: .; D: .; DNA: TGCAGTGCTAGAGATAATTGGGGTGATGGTGAGCAGTTCTTC; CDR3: CSARDNWGDGEQFF
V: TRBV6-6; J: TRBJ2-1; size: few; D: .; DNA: TGTGCCAGCAAGGGGGGGAGCCGGTCCTACAATGAGCAGTTCTTC; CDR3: CASKGGSRSYNEQFF
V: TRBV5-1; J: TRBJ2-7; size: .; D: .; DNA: TGCGCCAGCAGCTCCCTCGAGGGGGGCTACGAGCAGTACTTC; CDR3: CASSSLEGGYEQYF
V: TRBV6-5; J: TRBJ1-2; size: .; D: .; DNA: TGTGCCAGCAGTTACTCCCTATCTGTTGGCTACACCTTC; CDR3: CASSYSLSVGYTF
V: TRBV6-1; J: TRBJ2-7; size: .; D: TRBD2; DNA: TGTGCCAGCCCAAGAGGCGACGGGACTAGCGGGAATCTCGGTCGTGCCGAGCAGTACTTC; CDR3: CASPRGDGTSGNLGRAEQYF
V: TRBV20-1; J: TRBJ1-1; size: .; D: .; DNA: TGCAGTGCCTCGACAGGTGAGAACACTGAAGCTTTCTTT; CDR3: CSASTGENTEAFF
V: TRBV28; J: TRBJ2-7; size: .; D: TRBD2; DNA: TGTGCCAGCAGTAGGGCTAGCGGACTATACGAGCAGTACTTC; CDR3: CASSRASGLYEQYF
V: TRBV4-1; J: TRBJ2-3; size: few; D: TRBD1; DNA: TGCGCCAGCAGCCCAGAGGGGACAGTTAGCACAGATACGCAGTATTTT; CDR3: CASSPEGTVSTDTQYF
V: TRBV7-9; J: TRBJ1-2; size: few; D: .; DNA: TGTGCCAGCAGCACGACAGAGGGCTATGGCTACACCTTC; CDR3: CASSTTEGYGYTF
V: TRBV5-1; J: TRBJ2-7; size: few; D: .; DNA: TGCGCCAGCAGAGCCGCCGGCGAGCAGTACTTC; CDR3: CASRAAGEQYF
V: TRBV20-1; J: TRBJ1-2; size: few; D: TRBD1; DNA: TGCAGTGCGAGAAATATGAGGACAGGCACCTATGGCTACACCTTC; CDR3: CSARNMRTGTYGYTF